This TCR beta chain was sequenced in a study of vaccination and CD4 T cells after COVID-19. As for the study in general: Overlapping spike peptides served as the stimulus for the cells. These peptides came from SARS-CoV-2 and from the common cold coronaviruses HCoV-NL63, HCoV-OC43 and HCoV-229E. The study's findings and limits: The authors identified 304 of 307 vaccine-specific clones in convalescent patients as spike mono-reactive. The authors studied relatively few convalescent patients and analyzed no early post-infection timepoints.

A note on this clonotype: No antigen is known for it.

The Oncomine TCR Beta short-read assay sequenced DNA from cultured CD4+ T cells. Using its own MiXCR run on the PCR reads, TCRdb lists one record per CDR3 protein. The sample lists some 10,000 distinct CDR3 sequences, roughly 42% seen once, with about a fifth in the top ten. Treatment described: approximately nine-day PBMC culture with coronavirus spike peptide pools or control peptides (ViraFEST assay). The germline gives CDR1 KGHSH, CDR2 LQKENI. With 3 bases removed from V and 1 base from J, the gap between germline ends came to 15 bases. This CDR3 comprises 16 residues. The rearrangement links TRBV18 to TRBJ1-1; D is perhaps TRBD1 (5 bases). The sequencing here drew on cultured CD4+ T cells from blood, taken after SARS-CoV-2 vaccination. The origin of this receptor is a human donor with COVID-19. The CDR3 DNA reads as TGTGCCAGCTCACCGAGAGAGGGGAATGGGAACACTGAAGCTTTCTTT. Its protein is CASSPREGNGNTEAFF.